This TCR beta chain was found in a study of CD8 T cells in Susac syndrome. A quantity of roughly 0.5 to 1 ug RNA underwent reverse transcription using random hexamers. The method of amplification for TCR beta CDR3 was immunoSEQ multiplex PCR, covering 54 Vbeta and 13 Jbeta. TCRdb fed the immunoSEQ multiplex PCR reads into MiXCR, producing one record per CDR3 protein. This table holds about 400,000 distinct CDR3 sequences, around 85% found once. Isolation of CD8+ and CD4+ T cells was performed negatively, whereas enrichment of TEMRA cells was done by FACS. The CDR3 totals 16 residues. V shed 4 bases and J 2 bases; nucleotides not matched to a gene: 8. Germline CDR1 is SGDLS and CDR2 is YYNGEE.

The TCR was taken from a human donor with multiple sclerosis. The chain employs TRBV9 and TRBJ2-3; 9 bases are a match to TRBD1. Sequencing was performed on CD8+ T cells from PBMCs. The CDR3 DNA reads TGTGCCAGCAGCCTCACGGACAGGGGAGTCACAGATACGCAGTATTTT. Translating gives CASSLTDRGVTDTQYF.